This TCR beta chain emerged from a study of cytomegalovirus exposure and HLA in healthy donors. For the study at large: A prior analysis found 117 million unique TCR beta sequences from around 180 million T cells. Early release data held some 80 million unique TCRs from HLA-typed donors. Across 300 to 400 genotyped donors, 81% landed in the Caucasian-associated ancestry cluster.

The trim removed 3 bases at V and 2 bases at J, leaving 9 bases unmatched. The CDR3 is 16 residues long. Germline V gene lookup returns CDR1 SQVTM and CDR2 ANQGSEA. PCR involved 60 Vbeta and 13 Jbeta primers. Sequencing was performed with immunoSEQ multiplex PCR; in TCRdb, only in-frame clones are kept and a portion is missing. This sample's table has 75,000 to 95,000 clones. This TCR was recovered from a girl between 10 and 17 years old in good health and CMV-seropositive. Specimen: PBMCs. This chain links TRBV29-1 with TRBJ2-7; 11 positions match TRBD2. The CDR3 DNA is TGCAGCGTTGAGATGGCCGGGACTAGCGGCGCCTACGAGCAGTACTTC. It is translated as CSVEMAGTSGAYEQYF.